Listed below are T cell receptor beta chains from one sample, sequenced in a study of cytotoxic CD8 clonotypes in ibrutinib-treated CLL. Data came from immunoSEQ multiplex PCR; TCRdb stores just in-frame clones and leaves some out. The repertoire consists of tens of thousands of clones, with just over 90% occurring once and the leading ten covering under 4%. The source material was PBMCs, sampled after 12 months of ibrutinib treatment. Every receptor here comes from a human donor with chronic lymphocytic leukemia. CDR3s include the opening cysteine and the closing phenylalanine or tryptophan. Each record gives: V gene, CDR3 length, clone size, J gene, D gene, CDR3 protein, CDR3 DNA. D genes are given only for firm matches. Size tells how often a clone was seen (once, few, many) or the class of an expanded clone, and some rows leave it out.

TRBV5-3	14	few	TRBJ1-5	-	CARSLGDTNQPQHF	TGTGCCAGAAGCTTGGGGGACACCAATCAGCCCCAGCATTTT
TRBV29-1	14	once	TRBJ2-3	-	CSVGGGGYTDTQYF	TGCAGCGTTGGCGGGGGCGGATACACAGATACGCAGTATTTT
TRBV10-3	15	medium-sized	TRBJ2-6	-	CAILDRPSGANVLTF	TGTGCCATCCTAGACAGGCCCTCTGGGGCCAACGTCCTGACTTTC
TRBV9	14	-	TRBJ2-7	-	CASSGGDSNYEQYF	TGTGCCAGCAGCGGAGGGGACTCAAACTACGAGCAGTACTTC
TRBV11-3	17	-	TRBJ2-5	-	CASSLVVFRGSPETQYF	TGTGCCAGCAGCTTAGTGGTCTTTCGTGGGAGTCCAGAGACCCAGTACTTC
TRBV12-2	18	-	TRBJ2-7	-	CASRSVGSGSSGAYEQYF	-
TRBV5-4	18	-	TRBJ2-3	TRBD1	CASRLGPDRGRITDTQYF	TGTGCCAGCAGGCTGGGGCCGGACAGGGGGCGCATCACAGATACGCAGTATTTT
TRBV6-5	13	-	TRBJ1-2	-	CASSYSPGAGYTF	TGTGCCAGCAGTTACTCGCCCGGGGCTGGCTACACCTTC
TRBV5-1	13	-	TRBJ1-1	-	CASSLTANTEAFF	TGCGCCAGCAGCTTGACAGCGAACACTGAAGCTTTCTTT
TRBV28	13	once	TRBJ2-3	TRBD1	CASSLTGADTQYF	TGTGCCAGCAGTTTAACAGGGGCAGATACGCAGTATTTT
TRBV5-1	16	-	TRBJ2-5	-	CASSPGAEYTQETQYF	TGCGCCAGCAGCCCGGGGGCGGAATATACCCAGGAGACCCAGTACTTC
TRBV9	14	-	TRBJ2-7	TRBD1	CASSVGDRGPEQYF	TGTGCCAGCAGCGTAGGGGACAGGGGGCCGGAGCAGTACTTC
TRBV28	15	once	TRBJ2-3	-	CASSPPGAPTDTQYF	TGTGCCAGCAGCCCCCCTGGGGCGCCCACAGATACGCAGTATTTT
TRBV5-1	12	-	TRBJ2-7	-	CASSLEGYEQYF	TGCGCCAGCAGCTTGGAGGGTTACGAGCAGTACTTC
TRBV28	14	-	TRBJ1-2	TRBD1	CASSSGQGNYGYTF	TGTGCCAGCAGTTCCGGACAGGGAAACTATGGCTACACCTTC
TRBV5-1	15	-	TRBJ1-1	TRBD1	CASSLVDRDLTEAFF	TGCGCCAGCAGCTTGGTAGACAGGGACCTCACTGAAGCTTTCTTT
TRBV6-5	16	-	TRBJ2-1	TRBD1	CASSYTGQGAYNEQFF	TGTGCCAGCAGTTACACGGGACAGGGAGCCTACAATGAGCAGTTCTTC
TRBV7-2	13	-	TRBJ2-7	-	CASSLFKEWEQYF	TGTGCCAGCAGCTTATTCAAGGAGTGGGAGCAGTACTTC
TRBV6-5	15	-	TRBJ2-7	-	CASTPGGWQIYEQYF	TGTGCCAGCACCCCCGGCGGGTGGCAGATCTACGAGCAGTACTTC
TRBV5-1	16	once	TRBJ2-1	TRBD2	CASSLVGGPSGNEQFF	TGCGCCAGCAGCTTGGTGGGAGGGCCGTCGGGAAATGAGCAGTTCTTC
TRBV28	15	once	TRBJ2-6	-	CASSSEGSGANVLTF	TGTGCCAGCAGTTCTGAGGGATCCGGGGCCAACGTCCTGACTTTC
TRBV4-1	20	-	TRBJ2-1	TRBD2	CASSPAGTSNGLGAYNEQFF	TGCGCCAGCAGTCCAGCGGGAACGAGCAACGGACTAGGGGCCTACAATGAGCAGTTCTTC
TRBV4-1	15	-	TRBJ1-2	-	CASSQEYGQFYGYTF	TGCGCCAGCAGCCAAGAGTACGGCCAGTTCTATGGCTACACCTTC
TRBV4-1	19	-	TRBJ2-7	TRBD2	CASSQKGLAGGPGSYEQYF	TGCGCCAGCAGCCAAAAGGGACTAGCGGGAGGGCCGGGGTCCTACGAGCAGTACTTC
TRBV12-5	14	-	TRBJ1-5	TRBD1	CASGPTGSNQPQHF	TGTGCTAGTGGTCCGACAGGGAGCAATCAGCCCCAGCATTTT
TRBV9	14	-	TRBJ1-1	TRBD1	CASSAGQGGTEAFF	TGTGCCAGCAGCGCCGGACAGGGGGGGACTGAAGCTTTCTTT
TRBV19	13	-	TRBJ1-5	-	CASSDQRNQPQHF	TGTGCCAGTAGTGACCAGCGAAATCAGCCCCAGCATTTT
TRBV7-8	15	-	TRBJ2-5	-	CASSLGTGVSETQYF	TGTGCCAGCAGCTTAGGAACGGGAGTGTCGGAGACCCAGTACTTC
TRBV7-2	13	-	TRBJ2-1	-	CASSTRLDNEQFF	TGTGCCAGCAGCACTAGACTAGACAATGAGCAGTTCTTC
TRBV10-3	18	-	TRBJ2-1	TRBD2	CAISETPNVGEGRDEQFF	TGTGCCATCAGTGAGACGCCGAACGTGGGGGAGGGGAGGGATGAGCAGTTCTTC
TRBV7-8	15	-	TRBJ1-3	-	CASSSRVVAGNTIYF	TGTGCCAGCAGCTCCAGGGTGGTCGCTGGAAACACCATATATTTT
TRBV19	14	-	TRBJ1-1	-	CASSIRVESTEAFF	TGTGCCAGTAGTATCCGGGTGGAAAGCACTGAAGCTTTCTTT
TRBV7-9	12	-	TRBJ1-3	-	CAAGRTGNTIYF	TGTGCAGCGGGAAGGACTGGAAACACCATATATTTT
TRBV7-3	18	-	TRBJ2-1	-	CASSQTGGGPTSGNEQFF	TGTGCCAGCAGCCAGACAGGGGGCGGACCGACTAGCGGCAATGAGCAGTTCTTC
TRBV6-1	17	-	TRBJ2-1	TRBD2	CASSGTLREGHYNEQFF	TGTGCCAGCAGTGGAACTCTGCGGGAGGGCCACTACAATGAGCAGTTCTTC
TRBV29-1	13	once	TRBJ1-5	-	CSVGAGFNQPQHF	TGCAGCGTTGGTGCGGGGTTTAATCAGCCCCAGCATTTT
TRBV10-1	14	-	TRBJ2-7	TRBD2	CASPRLAGDYEQYF	TGCGCCAGCCCCAGACTAGCGGGGGATTACGAGCAGTACTTC
TRBV4-1	15	-	TRBJ2-3	-	CASSQDGHYTDTQYF	TGCGCCAGCAGCCAAGATGGGCACTACACAGATACGCAGTATTTT
TRBV30	15	-	TRBJ2-5	-	CAWMHGDRVWETQYF	TGTGCCTGGATGCACGGGGATCGGGTTTGGGAGACCCAGTACTTC
TRBV7-8	13	once	TRBJ1-1	-	CASSLEHNTEAFF	TGTGCCAGCAGCTTAGAACACAACACTGAAGCTTTCTTT
TRBV6-1	14	-	TRBJ1-5	-	CASSVHPSNQPQHF	TGTGCCAGCAGTGTCCACCCTAGCAATCAGCCCCAGCATTTT
TRBV11-2	16	once	TRBJ1-1	-	CASSSRQVPMNTEAFF	TGTGCCAGCAGCTCGCGACAGGTCCCTATGAACACTGAAGCTTTCTTT
TRBV5-1	14	-	TRBJ2-5	-	CASSFFGPGETQYF	TGCGCCAGCAGTTTCTTTGGCCCAGGGGAGACCCAGTACTTC
TRBV19	13	-	TRBJ1-5	TRBD1	CASTGGSNQPQHF	TGTGCCAGTACAGGGGGAAGCAATCAGCCCCAGCATTTT
TRBV20-1	11	-	TRBJ2-7	-	CSAGGAYEQYF	TGCAGTGCTGGAGGGGCCTACGAGCAGTACTTC
TRBV5-1	16	-	TRBJ2-3	-	CASSFSPSSHKDTQYF	TGCGCCAGCAGCTTTTCTCCCTCGTCCCATAAAGATACGCAGTATTTT